This T cell receptor (beta chain) appears in the sequencing data of a study of a mutant IDH1 vaccine in newly diagnosed glioma (dated by TCRdb to the early 2020s). Background on the whole study: Vaccination was initiated 4-6 weeks after radiotherapy alone, or concurrently with temozolomide cycles in the chemotherapy-containing groups. Peripheral blood was drawn at six visits: V03 (baseline), V05, V07, V10, V12 and V13. For exploratory analyses, longitudinal TCRB deep sequencing was carried out in roughly 23 treated patients wherever samples were available. The week-35 safety follow-up took place at visit V12, and the week-47 end of study took place at visit V13. Before enrollment, patients had received standard therapy of radiotherapy alone, temozolomide alone, or radiochemotherapy with temozolomide; most received the combination. Of the roughly 32 patients who were treated, about 62% were male and approximately 40% were female, and the mean age was about 40 years. Study-level results and caveats: Pseudoprogression seemed to be unrelated to changes in the top peripheral T cell clonotypes found by TCRB sequencing. The authors noted that analyses of patient blood samples could not be reproduced because of sample limitations. Immune responses induced by the vaccine were seen in approximately 92% of patients across multiple MHC alleles. Selection of PBMC samples for TCRB deep sequencing was based on availability.

The germline V gene yields SGHAT for CDR1 and FQNNGV for CDR2. Its CDR3 holds 14 amino acids, cysteine through phenylalanine. Only CDR3 DNA is held: 42 bases, read in frame from base 1. V and J are truncated by 1 base and 2 bases respectively, leaving an intervening sequence of 8 bases. The library came from the immunoSEQ multiplex PCR assay. The hsTCRB Kit was used according to the manufacturer's protocol to amplify rearranged TCR beta chain sequences. An Illumina MiSeq was used to sequence the TCRB libraries. Per the source publication's procedure: Demultiplexing, trimming and gene mapping were performed with the kit vendor's proprietary platform. TCRdb's version of the immuneACCESS table is confined to in-frame rearrangements and falls short of the full clone set. An unresolved V gene accounts for under half of the shortfall where checked; the remainder is of unknown origin. From that table come the V and J calls and clone size; the DNA was used to work out D and trimming. This sample lists about 34,000 clones; about 83% were detected once. 12% of the sample is in the top ten clones.

The time point tag for this specimen amounts to: week 47, end of study. Each vaccine dose was 300 ug of a 20-mer mutant IDH1 peptide in Montanide, given subcutaneously with topical imiquimod. Patients were given eight vaccinations, in weeks 1, 3, 5, 7, 11, 15, 19 and 23, which matched visits V03 through V10. Newly diagnosed WHO grade 3 or 4 IDH1-mutant astrocytomas showing loss of nuclear ATRX were present in the donors. The samples were drawn from NOA16, a multicentre, single-arm, open-label phase I trial in Germany that tested a mutant IDH1 peptide vaccine in humans for the first time. Genomic DNA for TCRB sequencing was isolated from EDTA blood with the DNeasy Blood and Tissue Kit. In regard to this clone: No antigen is known for it. No much larger clone exists at a distance of one base, and base qualities are not known.

This sequence was found in a woman in her thirties with glioma. The sequence joins TRBV11-2 to TRBJ1-1, and TRBD1 may be the D gene, going by 5 matching bases. The input for sequencing was PBMCs, taken from a glioma patient whose treatment included an IDH1 peptide vaccine. The nucleotide sequence reads TGTGCCAGCAGCTTAGGGAGGGGTAACACTGAAGCTTTCTTT. This encodes CASSLGRGNTEAFF.